This T cell receptor beta chain comes out of a study of TIL therapy for anti-PD-1-resistant metastatic lung cancer. Background on the study: Patients had a median age of about 50 years (range about 38-85).

With 3 bases clipped from V and 6 bases from J, the junction kept 5 bases outside the gene matches. The CDR3 covers 14 residues. The V gene's germline CDR1 is SGHRS and CDR2 YFSETQ. Time point here: pre-treatment sample, taken before nivolumab and TIL therapy. Sequencing used immunoSEQ v3. The table came from immunoSEQ multiplex PCR; TCRdb's copy has only in-frame clones and leaves some out. The table shows tens of thousands of clones, with roughly 84% occurring only once. The sequence was obtained from a person aged 25 to 80 with non-small cell lung cancer. The chain carries TRBV5-1 and TRBJ1-1; 10 bases fit TRBD1. Sequenced material: blood, taken at baseline. DNA of the CDR3: TGCGCCAGCAGCTCCGGGACAGGGGTCCCTGAAGCTTTCTTT. The encoded protein is CASSSGTGVPEAFF.